The present entry profiles one TCR beta chain with its context. Taking its sample share into account, this clonotype is medium-sized (0.01 to 0.1%). What this receptor recognizes is not known. One base away there is no much larger clone; base qualities are not given. The sample originates from a study of lung T cells in sarcoidosis with Löfgren's syndrome (dated by TCRdb to about 2017). Regarding the study in general: Sarcoidosis was characterized as a granulomatous, predominantly pulmonary disease marked by accumulation of CD4+ T cells in bronchoalveolar lavage fluid. The repertoire analyses were focused on Lofgren's syndrome patients.

The CDR3, cysteine through phenylalanine, is 15 amino acids long. Only the CDR3 region is kept as DNA, spanning 45 bases read in frame from base 1. V loses 4 bases, J loses 6 bases, and the germline ends lie 16 bases apart. From a lookup of the germline V gene, CDR1 and CDR2 are MDHEN and SYDVKM. CD4+ T cells collected through bronchoalveolar lavage were the source used for profiling TCR repertoires. Summary of the overall study and its limitations: Recognition of a sarcoidosis-associated antigen was only suggested; the antigen itself remained putative and unidentified. Compared with control subjects, Lofgren's syndrome patients were reported to have TRAV12-1 and TRBV2 as the most expanded V gene segments. In alphabeta pairing analysis, TRAV12-1 preferentially paired with TRBV2, and these paired TCRs showed CDR3 homology. Multiple Lofgren's syndrome patients were reported to share TRAV12-1 and TRBV2 CDR3 motifs, a finding that suggests public CD4+ TCR repertoires.

Sequencing was carried out with an Illumina MiSeq. The public reads were reanalyzed by TCRdb: fastp trimming at Q25, MiXCR alignment, in-frame beta chains only. One record per CDR3 amino acid sequence lists the most common genes and DNA. In this sample the table shows about 4,000 distinct CDR3 sequences, 20% to 25% of which occur a single time. The ten most abundant clones make up over 8.5% of the sample. The V and J segments used are TRBV28 and TRBJ1-5; the D gene cannot be named for sure. The sequencing sample was made of CD4+ T cells from bronchoalveolar lavage. This clonotype was obtained from a human donor with sarcoidosis (Löfgren's syndrome or another form), or a control subject (not recorded which). The nucleotides read TGTGCCAGCAGTTCCCCCGTAGGCGAGAGTCAGCCCCAGCATTTT. Its protein reads: CASSSPVGESQPQHF.